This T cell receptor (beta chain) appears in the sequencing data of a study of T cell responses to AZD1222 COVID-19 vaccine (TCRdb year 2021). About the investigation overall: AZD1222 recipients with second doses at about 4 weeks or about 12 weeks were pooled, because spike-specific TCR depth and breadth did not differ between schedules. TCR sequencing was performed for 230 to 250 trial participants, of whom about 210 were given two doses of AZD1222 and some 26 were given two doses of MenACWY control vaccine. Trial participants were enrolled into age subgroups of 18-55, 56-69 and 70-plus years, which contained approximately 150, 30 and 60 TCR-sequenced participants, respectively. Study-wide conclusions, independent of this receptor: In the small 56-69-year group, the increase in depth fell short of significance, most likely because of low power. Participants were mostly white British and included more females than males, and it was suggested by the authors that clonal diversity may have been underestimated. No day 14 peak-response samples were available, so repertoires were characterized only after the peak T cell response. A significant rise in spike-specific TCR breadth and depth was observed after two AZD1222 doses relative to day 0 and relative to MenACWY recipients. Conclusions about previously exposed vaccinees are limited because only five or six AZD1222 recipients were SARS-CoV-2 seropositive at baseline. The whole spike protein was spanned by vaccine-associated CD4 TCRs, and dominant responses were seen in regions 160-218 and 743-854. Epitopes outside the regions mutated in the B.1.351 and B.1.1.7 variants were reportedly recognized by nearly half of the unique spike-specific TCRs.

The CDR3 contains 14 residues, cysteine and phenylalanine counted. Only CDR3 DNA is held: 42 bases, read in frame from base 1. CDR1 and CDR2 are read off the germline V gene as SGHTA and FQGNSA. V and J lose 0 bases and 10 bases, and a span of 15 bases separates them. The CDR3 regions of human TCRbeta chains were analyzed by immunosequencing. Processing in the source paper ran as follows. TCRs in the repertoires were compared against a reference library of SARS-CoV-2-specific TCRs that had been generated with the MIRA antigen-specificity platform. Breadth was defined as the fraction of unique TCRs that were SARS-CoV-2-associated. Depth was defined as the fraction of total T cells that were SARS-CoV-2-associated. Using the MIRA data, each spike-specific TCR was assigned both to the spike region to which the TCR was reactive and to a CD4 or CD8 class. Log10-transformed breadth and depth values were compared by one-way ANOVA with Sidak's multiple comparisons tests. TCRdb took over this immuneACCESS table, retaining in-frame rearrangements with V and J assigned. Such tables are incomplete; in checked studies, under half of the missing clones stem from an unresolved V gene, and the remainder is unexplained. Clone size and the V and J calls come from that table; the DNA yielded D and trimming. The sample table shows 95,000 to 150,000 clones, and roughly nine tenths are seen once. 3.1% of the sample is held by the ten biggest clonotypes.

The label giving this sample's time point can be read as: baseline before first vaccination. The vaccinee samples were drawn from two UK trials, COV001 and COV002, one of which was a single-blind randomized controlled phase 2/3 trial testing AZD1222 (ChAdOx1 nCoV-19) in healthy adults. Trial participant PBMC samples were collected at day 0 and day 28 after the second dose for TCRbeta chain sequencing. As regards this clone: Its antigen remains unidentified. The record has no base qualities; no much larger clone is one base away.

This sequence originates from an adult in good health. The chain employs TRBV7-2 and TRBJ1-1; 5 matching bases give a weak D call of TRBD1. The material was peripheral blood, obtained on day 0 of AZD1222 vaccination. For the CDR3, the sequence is CASSLANGAKGAFF. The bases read TGTGCCAGCAGCTTAGCGAATGGGGCTAAGGGAGCTTTCTTT.